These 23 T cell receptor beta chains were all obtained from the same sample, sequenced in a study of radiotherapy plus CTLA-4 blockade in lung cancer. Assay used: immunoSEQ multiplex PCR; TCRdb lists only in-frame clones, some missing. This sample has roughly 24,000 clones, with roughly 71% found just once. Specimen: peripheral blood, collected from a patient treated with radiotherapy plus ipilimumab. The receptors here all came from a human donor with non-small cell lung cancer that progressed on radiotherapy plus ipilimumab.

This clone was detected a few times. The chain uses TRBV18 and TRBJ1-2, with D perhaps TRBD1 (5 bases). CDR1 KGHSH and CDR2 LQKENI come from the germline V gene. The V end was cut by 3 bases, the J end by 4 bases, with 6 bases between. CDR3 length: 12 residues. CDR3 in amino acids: CASSPDTYGYTF. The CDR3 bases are TGTGCCAGCTCACCGGACACCTATGGCTACACCTTC.

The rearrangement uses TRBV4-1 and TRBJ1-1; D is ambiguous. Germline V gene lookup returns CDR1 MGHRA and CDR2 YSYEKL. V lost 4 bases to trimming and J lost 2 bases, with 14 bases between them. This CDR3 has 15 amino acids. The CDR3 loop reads CASSPIWKGNTEAFF. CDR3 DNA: TGCGCCAGCAGCCCAATATGGAAGGGAAACACTGAAGCTTTCTTT.

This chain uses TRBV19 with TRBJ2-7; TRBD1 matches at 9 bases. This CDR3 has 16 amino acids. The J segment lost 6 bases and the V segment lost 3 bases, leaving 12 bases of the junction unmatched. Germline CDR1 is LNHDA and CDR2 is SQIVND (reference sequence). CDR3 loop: CASSMLVGQGPREQYF. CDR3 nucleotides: TGTGCCAGTAGTATGTTAGTGGGACAGGGCCCGCGCGAGCAGTACTTC. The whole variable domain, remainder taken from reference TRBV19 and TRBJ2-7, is DGGITQSPKYLFRKEGQNVTLSCEQNLNHDAMYWYRQDPGQGLRLIYYSQIVNDFQKGDIAEGYSVSREKKESFPLTVTSAQKNPTAFYLCASSMLVGQGPREQYFGPGTRLTVT.

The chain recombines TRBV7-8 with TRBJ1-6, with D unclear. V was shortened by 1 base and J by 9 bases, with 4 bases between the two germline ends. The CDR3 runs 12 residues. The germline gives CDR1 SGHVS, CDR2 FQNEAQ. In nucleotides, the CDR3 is TGTGCCAGCAGCTTAGGAAGTTCACCCCTCCACTTT. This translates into CASSLGSSPLHF.

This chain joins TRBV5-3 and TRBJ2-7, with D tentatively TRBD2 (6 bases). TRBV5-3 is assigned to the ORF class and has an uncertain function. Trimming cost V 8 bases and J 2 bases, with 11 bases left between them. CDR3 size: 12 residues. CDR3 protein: CARLTSTYEQYF. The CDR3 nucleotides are TGTGCCAGGTTGACTAGTACCTACGAGCAGTACTTC.

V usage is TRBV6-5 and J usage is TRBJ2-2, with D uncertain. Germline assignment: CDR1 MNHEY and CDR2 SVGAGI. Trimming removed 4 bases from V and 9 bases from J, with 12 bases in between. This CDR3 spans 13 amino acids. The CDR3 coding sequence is TGTGCCAGCAGTTCCCGGAACTTAAGGGAGCTGTTTTTT. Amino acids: CASSSRNLRELFF.

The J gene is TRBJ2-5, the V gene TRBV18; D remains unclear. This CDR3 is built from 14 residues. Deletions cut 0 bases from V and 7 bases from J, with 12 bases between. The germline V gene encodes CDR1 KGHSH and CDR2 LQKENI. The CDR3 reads CASSPPLGYGTQYF. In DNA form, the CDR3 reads TGTGCCAGCTCACCACCGCTGGGTTACGGGACCCAGTACTTC.

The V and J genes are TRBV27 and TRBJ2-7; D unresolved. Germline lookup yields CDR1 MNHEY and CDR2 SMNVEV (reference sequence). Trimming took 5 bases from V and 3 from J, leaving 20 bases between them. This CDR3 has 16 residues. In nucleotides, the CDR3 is TGTGCCAGCAGTCCAACCGACTGGAAGACCTTCTACGAGCAGTACTTC. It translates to CASSPTDWKTFYEQYF.

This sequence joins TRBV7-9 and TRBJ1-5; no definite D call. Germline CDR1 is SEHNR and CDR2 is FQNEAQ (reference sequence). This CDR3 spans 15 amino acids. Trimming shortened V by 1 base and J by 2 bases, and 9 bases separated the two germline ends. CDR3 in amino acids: CASSLGWGGNQPQHF. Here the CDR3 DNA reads TGTGCCAGCAGCTTAGGTTGGGGTGGCAATCAGCCCCAGCATTTT.

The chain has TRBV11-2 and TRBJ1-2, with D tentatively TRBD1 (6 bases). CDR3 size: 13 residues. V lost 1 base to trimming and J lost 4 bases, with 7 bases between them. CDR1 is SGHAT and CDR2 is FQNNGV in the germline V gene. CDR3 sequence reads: CASSLATGYGYTF. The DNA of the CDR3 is TGTGCCAGCAGCTTAGCGACAGGCTATGGCTACACCTTC.

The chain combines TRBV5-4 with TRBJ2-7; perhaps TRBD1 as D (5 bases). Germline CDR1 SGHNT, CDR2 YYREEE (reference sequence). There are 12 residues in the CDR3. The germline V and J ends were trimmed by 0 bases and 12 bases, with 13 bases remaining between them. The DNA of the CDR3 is TGTGCCAGCAGCTTGGATCAGGGTGGTCTGTACTTC. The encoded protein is CASSLDQGGLYF.

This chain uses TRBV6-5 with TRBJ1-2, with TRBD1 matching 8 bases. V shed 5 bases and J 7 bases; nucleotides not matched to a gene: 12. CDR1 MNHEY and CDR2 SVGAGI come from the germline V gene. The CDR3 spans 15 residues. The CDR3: CASSIGDRTIGGYTF. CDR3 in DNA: TGTGCCAGCAGTATTGGGGACAGGACAATTGGTGGCTACACCTTC.

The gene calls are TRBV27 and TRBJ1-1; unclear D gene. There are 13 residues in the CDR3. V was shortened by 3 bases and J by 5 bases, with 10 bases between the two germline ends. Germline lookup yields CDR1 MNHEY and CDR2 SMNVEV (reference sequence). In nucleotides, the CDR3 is TGTGCCAGCAGTTTTCGAGCGAGGACTGAAGCTTTCTTT. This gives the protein CASSFRARTEAFF.

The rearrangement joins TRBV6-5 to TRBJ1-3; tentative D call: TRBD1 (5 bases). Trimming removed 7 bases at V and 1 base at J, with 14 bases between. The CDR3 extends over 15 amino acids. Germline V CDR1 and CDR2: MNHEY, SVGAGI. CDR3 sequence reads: CASTPGTGSGNTIYF. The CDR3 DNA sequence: TGTGCCAGCACCCCCGGGACTGGGTCTGGAAACACCATATATTTT.

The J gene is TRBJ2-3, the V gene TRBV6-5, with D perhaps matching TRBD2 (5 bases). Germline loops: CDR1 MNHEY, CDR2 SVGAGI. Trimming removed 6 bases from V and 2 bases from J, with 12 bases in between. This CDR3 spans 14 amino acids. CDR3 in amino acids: CASRELGYTDTQYF. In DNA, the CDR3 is TGTGCCAGCAGGGAACTAGGCTACACAGATACGCAGTATTTT.

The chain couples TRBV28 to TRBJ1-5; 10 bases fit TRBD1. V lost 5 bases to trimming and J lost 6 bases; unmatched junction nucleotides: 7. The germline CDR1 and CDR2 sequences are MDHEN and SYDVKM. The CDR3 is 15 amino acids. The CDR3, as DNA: TGTGCCAGCAGTAGGGACAGGGGTGGGGGTCAGCCCCAGCATTTT. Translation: CASSRDRGGGQPQHF.

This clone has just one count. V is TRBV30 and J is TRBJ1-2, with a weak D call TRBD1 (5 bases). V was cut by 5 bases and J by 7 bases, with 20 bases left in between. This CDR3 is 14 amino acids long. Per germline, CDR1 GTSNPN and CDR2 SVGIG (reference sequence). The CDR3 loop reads CAWGAAGGGGGYTF. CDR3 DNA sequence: TGTGCCTGGGGGGCGGCTGGGGGGGGAGGTGGCTACACCTTC. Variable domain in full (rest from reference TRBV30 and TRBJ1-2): SQTIHQWPATLVQPVGSPLSLECTVEGTSNPNLYWYRQAAGRGLQLLFYSVGIGQISSEVPQNLSASRPQDRQFILSSKKLLLSDSGFYLCAWGAAGGGGGYTFGSGTRLTVV.

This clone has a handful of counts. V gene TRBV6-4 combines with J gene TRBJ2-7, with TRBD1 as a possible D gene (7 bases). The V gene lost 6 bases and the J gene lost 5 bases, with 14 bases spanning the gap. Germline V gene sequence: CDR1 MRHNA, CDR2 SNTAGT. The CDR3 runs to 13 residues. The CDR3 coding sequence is TGTGCCAGCAGGGATTCCAGGGGGGACGAGCAGTACTTC. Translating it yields CASRDSRGDEQYF.

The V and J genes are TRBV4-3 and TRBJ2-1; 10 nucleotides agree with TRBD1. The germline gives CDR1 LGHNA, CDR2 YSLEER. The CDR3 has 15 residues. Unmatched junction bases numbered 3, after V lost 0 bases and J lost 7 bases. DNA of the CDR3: TGCGCCAGCAGCCAAGAGACAGGGGGCAAGAATGAGCAGTTCTTC. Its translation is CASSQETGGKNEQFF.

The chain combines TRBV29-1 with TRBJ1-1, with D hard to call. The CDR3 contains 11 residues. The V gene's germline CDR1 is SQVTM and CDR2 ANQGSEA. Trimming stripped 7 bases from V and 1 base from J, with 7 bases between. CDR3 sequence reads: CSARPNTEAFF. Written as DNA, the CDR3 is TGCAGCGCTCGGCCGAACACTGAAGCTTTCTTT. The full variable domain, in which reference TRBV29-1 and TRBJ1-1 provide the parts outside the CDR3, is SAVISQKPSRDICQRGTSLTIQCQVDSQVTMMFWYRQQPGQSLTLIATANQGSEATYESGFVIDKFPISRPNLTFSTLTVSNMSPEDSSIYLCSARPNTEAFFGQGTRLTVV.

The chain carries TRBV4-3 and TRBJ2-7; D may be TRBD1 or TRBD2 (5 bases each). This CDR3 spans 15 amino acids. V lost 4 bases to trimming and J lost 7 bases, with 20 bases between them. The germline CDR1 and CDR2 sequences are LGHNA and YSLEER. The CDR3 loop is CASSLATRGRGEQYF. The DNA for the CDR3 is TGCGCCAGCAGCCTCGCGACGAGGGGCCGTGGGGAGCAGTACTTC.

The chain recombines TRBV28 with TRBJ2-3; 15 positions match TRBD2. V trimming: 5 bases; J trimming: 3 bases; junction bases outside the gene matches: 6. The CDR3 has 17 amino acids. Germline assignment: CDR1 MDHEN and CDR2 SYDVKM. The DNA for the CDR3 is TGTGCCAGCAGTCTTTGGACTAGCGGGAGGGAAACAGATACGCAGTATTTT. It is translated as CASSLWTSGRETDTQYF.

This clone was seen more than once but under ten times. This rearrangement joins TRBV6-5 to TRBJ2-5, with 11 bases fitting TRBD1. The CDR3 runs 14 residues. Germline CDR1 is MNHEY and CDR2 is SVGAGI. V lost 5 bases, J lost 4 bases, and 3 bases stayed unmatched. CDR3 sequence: CASSGTGGLETQYF. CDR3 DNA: TGTGCCAGCAGTGGGACAGGGGGATTAGAGACCCAGTACTTC.